This T cell receptor (beta chain) appears in the sequencing data of a study of blood T cell repertoires in COVID-19. Across the whole study: The United States, Italy and Spain provided the acute and convalescent COVID-19 samples.

This clone was counted once. The germline V gene encodes CDR1 MNHEY and CDR2 SMNVEV (reference sequence). With V trimmed by 10 bases and J by 0 bases, 8 bases remained unmatched. The CDR3 runs 15 residues. Residents of approximately 25 US areas, aged about 18 to 89 years, made up the participants. Cohorts were determined from participant-reported clinical history. Original handling: Reference gene primer amplification gave estimated nucleated cell counts. Some clones are missing from TCRdb's copy, which holds only in-frame ones; the method was immunoSEQ multiplex PCR. The V and J calls and clone size come from that table; D and trimming were worked out from the DNA. In the table there are around 250,000 clones, about 87% of which are singletons.

The specimen sequenced was PBMCs or T cells enriched from blood (not recorded which). The receptor was isolated from a woman aged 40-49 years with acute COVID-19. The chain joins TRBV27 to TRBJ2-1; TRBD2 matches at 8 bases. The CDR3 reads CATRGGPSSYNEQFF. The CDR3 bases are TGTGCCACTCGGGGGGGGCCCAGCTCCTACAATGAGCAGTTCTTC.